The 28 T cell receptor beta chains reported below all come from one sample, sequenced in a study of ipilimumab plus nivolumab after autologous stem cell transplantation. The data were produced by immunoSEQ multiplex PCR, yet TCRdb's version contains in-frame clones alone and is incomplete. Here the sample spans roughly 15,000 clones, around four fifths being singletons. The sample consisted of PBMCs, taken in a trial of ipilimumab plus nivolumab as post-transplant consolidation. These receptor sequences come from a male donor with diffuse large B-cell lymphoma.

The CDR3 DNA is TGTGCCAGCATCACCTTAAATCAGGGCGCTGAAGCTTTCTTT. Amino acids: CASITLNQGAEAFF. This chain uses TRBV6-6 with TRBJ1-1; tentatively, D is TRBD1 (5 bases). This CDR3 comprises 14 residues. The germline V gene encodes CDR1 MNHNY and CDR2 SVGAGI (reference sequence). Trimming took 7 bases from V and 6 from J, leaving 18 bases between them.

V is TRBV10-2 and J is TRBJ2-7, with D maybe TRBD1 (5 bases). The CDR3 totals 14 residues. Germline V gives CDR1 WSHSY, CDR2 SAAADI. V dropped 2 bases and J dropped 2 bases, with 10 bases sitting between them. CDR3 nucleotides: TGCGCCAGCAGTGAGCAGGCAGGGCCCTACGAGCAGTACTTC. Protein product: CASSEQAGPYEQYF.

The chain has TRBV18 and TRBJ1-5; no firm D call. The CDR3 is 12 residues long. Germline V gene lookup returns CDR1 KGHSH and CDR2 LQKENI. V was shortened by 5 bases and J by 9 bases, with 11 bases between the two germline ends. This CDR3 is CASSTSRGPQHF. Written as DNA, the CDR3 is TGTGCCAGCTCAACAAGTCGCGGGCCCCAGCATTTT.

This clone has just one count. The rearrangement links TRBV7-9 to TRBJ2-5; D is perhaps TRBD2 (5 bases). CDR1 and CDR2 from the germline V gene are SEHNR and FQNEAQ (reference sequence). Trimming cost V 5 bases and J 5 bases, with 6 bases left between them. This CDR3 region has 11 residues. The CDR3 bases are TGTGCCAGCAGCGGACTGGAGACCCAGTACTTC. Protein product: CASSGLETQYF.

The chain links TRBV7-9 to TRBJ1-4; D is perhaps TRBD1 (6 bases). CDR3 length: 16 amino acids. Per the germline V gene, CDR1 is SEHNR and CDR2 is FQNEAQ (reference sequence). Deletions cut 5 bases from V and 7 bases from J, with 20 bases between. CDR3 bases: TGTGCCAGCAGCGAAACCTCCGGGACATGGGGTGAAAAACTGTTTTTT. This gives the protein CASSETSGTWGEKLFF. Variable domain in full (rest from reference TRBV7-9 and TRBJ1-4): DTGVSQNPRHKITKRGQNVTFRCDPISEHNRLYWYRQTLGQGPEFLTYFQNEAQLEKSRLLSDRFSAERPKGSFSTLEIQRTEQGDSAMYLCASSETSGTWGEKLFFGSGTQLSVL.

This clone was counted between two and nine times. The chain carries TRBV12-5 and TRBJ1-6, with D possibly TRBD1 on 6 matching bases. V dropped 0 bases and J dropped 8 bases, with 14 bases sitting between them. The CDR3 totals 16 residues. The germline V gene has CDR1 LGHNT and CDR2 FRNRAP. The CDR3 DNA sequence: TGTGCTAGTGGTTTGGTGGTGGGGGCGACGCATTCACCCCTCCACTTT. Protein sequence: CASGLVVGATHSPLHF.

This clone occurred a few times. The chain couples TRBV5-1 to TRBJ1-2; D gene unclear. With 0 bases removed from V and 0 bases from J, the gap between germline ends came to 12 bases. CDR1 SGHRS and CDR2 YFSETQ come from the germline V gene. The CDR3 is made up of 16 amino acids. The CDR3 reads CASSLEVSGANYGYTF. The CDR3 region has the DNA TGCGCCAGCAGCTTGGAGGTATCAGGAGCTAACTATGGCTACACCTTC.

CDR3 region: CASSGGGGANVLTF. Here the CDR3 DNA reads TGTGCCAGCAGCGGGGGCGGTGGGGCCAACGTCCTGACTTTC. The V gene is TRBV7-9, the J gene TRBJ2-6, with a tentative D call TRBD1 (6 bases). Germline-derived CDR1 and CDR2 are SEHNR and FQNEAQ (reference sequence). Trimming took 5 bases from V and 3 from J, leaving 8 bases between them. The CDR3 sequence is 14 residues long.

V usage is TRBV27 and J usage is TRBJ2-7; 7 nucleotides agree with TRBD1. V dropped 5 bases and J dropped 0; count of bases not matched to a gene: 4. This CDR3 is built from 14 residues. Looked up from germline, CDR1 is MNHEY and CDR2 is SMNVEV (reference sequence). CDR3 in amino acids: CASSRGQSSYEQYF. As DNA, the CDR3 is TGTGCCAGCAGTAGGGGACAGAGCTCCTACGAGCAGTACTTC.

The chain is built from TRBV7-2 and TRBJ1-4; no firm D call. Trimming took 3 bases from V and 8 from J, leaving 13 bases between them. This CDR3 spans 14 amino acids. Per the germline V gene, CDR1 is SGHTA and CDR2 is FQGNSA. The CDR3 DNA reads as TGTGCCAGCAGCTTTACCGCCGGAGGCGAAAAACTGTTTTTT. Protein sequence: CASSFTAGGEKLFF.

This clone was counted once. This rearrangement joins TRBV9 to TRBJ1-6; 9 bases fit TRBD1. Germline V CDR1 and CDR2: SGDLS, YYNGEE. The CDR3 consists of 17 residues. V gave up 0 bases and J gave up 10 bases; unmatched junction bases: 11. The CDR3 loop reads CASSVAPRDRVESPLHF. DNA of the CDR3: TGTGCCAGCAGCGTAGCCCCCCGGGACAGGGTGGAGTCACCCCTCCACTTT.

The J gene is TRBJ2-1, the V gene TRBV7-9, with 12 bases that match TRBD2. Germline values: CDR1 SEHNR, CDR2 FQNEAQ (reference sequence). V trimming: 5 bases; J trimming: 5 bases; junction bases outside the gene matches: 7. The CDR3 is 16 amino acids. As DNA, the CDR3 is TGTGCCAGCAGCACCGCTAGCGGGGGGGGCCACAATGAGCAGTTCTTC. It codes for CASSTASGGGHNEQFF.

The V and J genes are TRBV18 and TRBJ2-1; D gene ambiguous. The CDR3 covers 18 residues. From germline, CDR1 is KGHSH and CDR2 LQKENI. V was pared by 3 bases and J by 3 bases, with 21 bases between. The CDR3 reads CASSPHSVGPDFYNEQFF. In DNA, the CDR3 is TGTGCCAGCTCACCTCATTCGGTGGGCCCGGATTTCTACAATGAGCAGTTCTTC.

The CDR3 nucleotides are TGTGCTAGTGGTTTGGACCGTGGACTAGCATACAATGAGCAGTTCTTC. It yields the protein CASGLDRGLAYNEQFF. This rearrangement joins TRBV12-5 to TRBJ2-1; 8 nucleotides match TRBD2. The V gene's germline CDR1 is LGHNT and CDR2 FRNRAP. This CDR3 has 16 amino acids. The J segment lost 4 bases and the V segment lost 1 base, leaving 6 bases of the junction unmatched.

The chain combines TRBV5-1 with TRBJ1-4; 12 nucleotides match TRBD1. Trimming cost V 5 bases and J 5 bases; bases outside gene matches: 10. The CDR3 runs to 17 residues. The germline gives CDR1 SGHRS, CDR2 YFSETQ. This chain's CDR3 is CASSQGTGGRRNEKLFF. CDR3 in DNA: TGCGCCAGCAGTCAAGGGACAGGGGGCAGGAGGAATGAAAAACTGTTTTTT.

This rearrangement joins TRBV5-1 to TRBJ2-5; 9 nucleotides agree with TRBD2. The V and J ends lost 3 bases and 6 bases, in that order; junction bases with no gene match: 9. CDR1 and CDR2 from the germline V gene are SGHRS and YFSETQ. The CDR3 totals 15 residues. CDR3 nucleotide sequence: TGCGCCAGCAGCTGGGCGGCGGGGGGGCCAAAGACCCAGTACTTC. It specifies CASSWAAGGPKTQYF.

This clone was seen a handful of times. This chain links TRBV19 with TRBJ2-6; D may be TRBD1 or TRBD2 (6 bases each). This CDR3 contains 19 residues. V was shortened by 3 bases and J by 0 bases, with 18 bases between the two germline ends. Germline V gives CDR1 LNHDA, CDR2 SQIVND (reference sequence). CDR3 bases: TGTGCCAGTAGTATCGCGGGGCTATGGGGGGCCTCTGGGGCCAACGTCCTGACTTTC. Translating it yields CASSIAGLWGASGANVLTF. Variable domain in full (rest from reference TRBV19 and TRBJ2-6): DGGITQSPKYLFRKEGQNVTLSCEQNLNHDAMYWYRQDPGQGLRLIYYSQIVNDFQKGDIAEGYSVSREKKESFPLTVTSAQKNPTAFYLCASSIAGLWGASGANVLTFGAGSRLTVL.

The V call is TRBV29-1, the J call TRBJ1-4; D perhaps matches TRBD1 (5 bases). The CDR3 is made up of 14 amino acids. V dropped 4 bases and J dropped 8 bases, with 17 bases sitting between them. Germline V lookup: CDR1 SQVTM, CDR2 ANQGSEA. CDR3 sequence reads: CSVGGAGTGEKLFF. The CDR3 bases are TGCAGCGTTGGGGGAGCGGGGACCGGCGAAAAACTGTTTTTT.

The chain has TRBV29-1 and TRBJ1-6, with a weak D call TRBD1 (5 bases). Deletions cut 5 bases from V and 4 bases from J, with 12 bases between. The CDR3 has 14 amino acids. Germline V lookup: CDR1 SQVTM, CDR2 ANQGSEA. The CDR3 region has the DNA TGCAGCGTTTCGCAGGGAGATTATAATTCACCCCTCCACTTT. Translated: CSVSQGDYNSPLHF.

The V and J genes are TRBV27 and TRBJ1-1; D not certain. The V end was cut by 6 bases, the J end by 6 bases, with 14 bases between. From germline, CDR1 is MNHEY and CDR2 SMNVEV (reference sequence). The CDR3 consists of 13 residues. The DNA of the CDR3 is TGTGCCAGCAGGCCCCGTGCGGGCGCTGAAGCTTTCTTT. Amino acids: CASRPRAGAEAFF.

The chain is built from TRBV2 and TRBJ2-7; D unresolved. The germline V and J ends were trimmed by 3 bases and 3 bases, with 15 bases remaining between them. The germline CDR1 and CDR2 sequences are SNHLY and FYNNEI. There are 15 residues in the CDR3. The CDR3 is CASSEGRLVGYEQYF. The CDR3 coding sequence is TGTGCCAGCAGTGAGGGCCGCTTAGTGGGCTACGAGCAGTACTTC.

This chain links TRBV19 with TRBJ1-5; D is unresolved. Germline CDR1 and CDR2: LNHDA and SQIVND (reference sequence). V dropped 3 bases and J dropped 5 bases, with 14 bases sitting between them. The CDR3 consists of 15 residues. In DNA form, the CDR3 reads TGTGCCAGTAGTATGGGTAGCGGAAGAGATCAGCCCCAGCATTTT. This sequence encodes CASSMGSGRDQPQHF. The whole variable domain, remainder taken from reference TRBV19 and TRBJ1-5, is DGGITQSPKYLFRKEGQNVTLSCEQNLNHDAMYWYRQDPGQGLRLIYYSQIVNDFQKGDIAEGYSVSREKKESFPLTVTSAQKNPTAFYLCASSMGSGRDQPQHFGDGTRLSIL.

The V and J genes are TRBV15 and TRBJ1-6; 7 bases are a match to TRBD1. Germline V gene sequence: CDR1 LNHNV, CDR2 YYDKDF (reference sequence). The V gene end was trimmed by 1 base and the J gene end by 5 bases; junction bases not matched to a gene: 8. The CDR3 is 17 amino acids. Here the CDR3 reads CATSRAVGGFDNSPLHF. The CDR3 DNA follows: TGTGCCACCAGCAGAGCTGTAGGGGGCTTTGATAATTCACCCCTCCACTTT.

The rearrangement links TRBV5-1 to TRBJ1-2; 7 nucleotides align to TRBD1. The ends lost 0 bases at V and 0 bases at J; junction bases unmatched: 2. The V gene's germline CDR1 is SGHRS and CDR2 YFSETQ. The CDR3 consists of 15 residues. The CDR3 DNA follows: TGCGCCAGCAGCTTGGTACAGGGGTCTAACTATGGCTACACCTTC. This codes for CASSLVQGSNYGYTF.

In regard to this clone: Its ends do not fully match the called genes, so a read error is possible. The chain joins TRBV20-1 to TRBJ1-2, with 12 bases matching TRBD1. The CDR3 is 11 amino acids. Per germline, CDR1 DFQATT and CDR2 SNEGSKA (reference sequence). The CDR3 coding sequence is TGCAGTGCTAGAGGGGGACAGGGGGCAATTTTC. Translation gives CSARGGQGAIF.

In its sample, this clone ranks as medium-sized. This chain uses TRBV6-5 with TRBJ2-7, with D hard to call. V was trimmed by 3 bases and J by 6 bases, leaving 9 bases between them. The CDR3 extends over 12 amino acids. CDR1 and CDR2 (germline): MNHEY, SVGAGI. The CDR3 spells CASSYRFGEQYF. The CDR3 DNA is TGTGCCAGCAGTTATCGATTTGGCGAGCAGTACTTC.

The chain carries TRBV7-9 and TRBJ2-2; D possibly corresponds to TRBD1 (6 bases). There are 14 residues in the CDR3. The germline V and J ends were trimmed by 5 bases and 4 bases, with 11 bases remaining between them. The V gene's germline CDR1 is SEHNR and CDR2 FQNEAQ (reference sequence). The DNA of the CDR3 is TGTGCCAGCAGCCCCTGGACAGCCACCGGGGAGCTGTTTTTT. Translation: CASSPWTATGELFF.

The chain combines TRBV15 with TRBJ2-7, with 8 bases identical to TRBD1. The CDR3 contains 15 residues. Looked up from germline, CDR1 is LNHNV and CDR2 is YYDKDF (reference sequence). J lost 5 bases, V lost 1 base, and 7 bases had no gene match. This chain's CDR3 is CATSRGRDRPNEQYF. DNA of the CDR3: TGTGCCACCAGCAGAGGCCGGGACAGGCCTAACGAGCAGTACTTC.